A selection of T cell receptor beta chains follows, all from one sample in a study of blood T cells in healthy people across ages. TCRdb reprocessed the 5' RACE reads via MiXCR and lists one record per CDR3 protein. The table has approximately 780,000 distinct CDR3 sequences, 20% to 30% seen once. These data were also reused for a study on T cells of mothers and their children.

The specimen was blood. Receptor source: a boy younger than 18 in good health. Each CDR3 is given with its conserved first and last residue. D genes are given only for firm matches. Clone size appears in some rows only: once, few, many, or a class for an expanded clone.

D | size | J | V | CDR3 | DNA
TRBD2 | few | TRBJ2-1 | TRBV5-5 | CASSSGGGSHNEQFF | TGTGCCAGCAGCTCAGGCGGGGGGTCCCACAATGAGCAGTTCTTC
NA | NA | TRBJ2-5 | TRBV15 | CATSRDNGQETQYF | TGTGCCACCAGCAGAGATAACGGGCAAGAGACCCAGTACTTC
NA | once | TRBJ1-1 | TRBV6-5 | CASRRGGGDTEGFF | TGTGCCAGCAGACGGGGGGGAGGGGACACTGAAGGTTTCTTT
TRBD2 | few | TRBJ2-5 | TRBV19 | CASSLSGAKRSQYF | TGTGCCAGTAGTTTGAGCGGGGCCAAGAGGTCCCAGTACTTC
TRBD2 | NA | TRBJ2-3 | TRBV5-1 | CASSQTSGGSRISQYF | TGCGCCAGCAGCCAGACTAGCGGGGGTTCCCGCATTTCCCAGTATTTT
NA | NA | TRBJ2-7 | TRBV9 | CASSVESQAGEQYF | TGTGCCAGCAGCGTAGAGTCGCAAGCCGGCGAGCAGTACTTC
TRBD2 | NA | TRBJ2-3 | TRBV6-1 | CASSEKRGGRVDTQYF | TGTGCCAGCAGTGAAAAGCGGGGTGGGCGGGTAGATACGCAGTATTTT
NA | NA | TRBJ2-3 | TRBV28 | CASTPPQGSTDTQYF | TGTGCCAGCACCCCTCCCCAGGGGAGCACAGATACGCAGTATTTT
NA | few | TRBJ1-2 | TRBV20-1 | CSARGQPYGYTF | TGCAGTGCTAGAGGGCAGCCCTATGGCTACACCTTC
NA | NA | TRBJ2-6 | TRBV10-3 | CAIKGPTRSGANVLTF | TGTGCCATCAAGGGCCCGACTCGCTCTGGGGCCAACGTCCTGACTTTC
NA | NA | TRBJ2-7 | TRBV10-3 | CAISPGPENEQYF | TGTGCCATCAGTCCGGGACCAGAAAACGAGCAGTACTTC
TRBD2 | NA | TRBJ2-3 | TRBV6-1 | CASQSSEGLRGESTDTQYF | TGTGCCAGCCAATCAAGTGAAGGACTACGGGGGGAAAGCACAGATACGCAGTATTTT
TRBD1 | few | TRBJ1-2 | TRBV9 | CASSAPGTGDYGYTF | TGTGCCAGCAGCGCCCCGGGGACAGGAGATTATGGCTACACCTTC
NA | once | TRBJ2-1 | TRBV12-3/TRBV12-4 | CASSTFGNEQFF | TGTGCCAGCAGCACTTTCGGCAATGAGCAGTTCTTC
NA | few | TRBJ2-7 | TRBV20-1 | CSARSRRGPNEQYF | TGCAGTGCTAGATCTCGACGGGGGCCGAACGAGCAGTACTTC
NA | NA | TRBJ2-4 | TRBV3-1 | CASSPKVAKNIQYF | TGTGCCAGCAGCCCCAAGGTAGCCAAAAACATTCAGTACTTC
NA | few | TRBJ2-7 | TRBV13 | CASSPRSGNYYEQYF | TGTGCCAGCAGCCCAAGGTCGGGTAATTACTACGAGCAGTACTTC
TRBD1 | NA | TRBJ1-6 | TRBV25-1 | CASSADRDSSPLHF | TGTGCCAGCAGCGCCGACAGGGATAGTTCACCCCTCCACTTT
TRBD2 | few | TRBJ2-5 | TRBV4-2 | CASSSEQAGQETQYF | TGTGCCAGCAGCTCAGAGCAAGCGGGGCAAGAGACCCAGTACTTC
NA | NA | TRBJ2-7 | TRBV6-1 | CASSEGSGPWGQYF | TGTGCCAGCAGTGAAGGTTCGGGACCGTGGGGGCAGTACTTC
NA | many | TRBJ2-7 | TRBV5-1 | CASSSGPSYEQYF | TGTGCCAGCAGCTCCGGGCCCTCCTACGAGCAGTACTTC
NA | NA | TRBJ1-2 | TRBV19 | CASSMGRNDGYTF | TGTGCCAGTAGTATGGGGAGGAATGATGGCTACACCTTC
TRBD2 | once | TRBJ2-1 | TRBV4-2 | CASSQSSTSGVTSLSYNEQFF | TGTGCCAGCAGCCAAAGCTCGACTAGCGGGGTAACATCTCTCTCCTACAATGAGCAGTTCTTC
NA | NA | TRBJ1-3 | TRBV6-6 | CASSPWAARPGNTIYF | TGTGCAAGCAGTCCTTGGGCGGCCAGACCTGGAAACACCATATATTTT
NA | NA | TRBJ1-5 | TRBV2 | CASSVVGLRNQPQHF | TGTGCCAGCAGTGTGGTGGGATTAAGGAATCAGCCCCAGCATTTT
TRBD2 | few | TRBJ2-1 | TRBV2 | CASSEQTAGDNEQFF | TGTGCCAGCAGTGAACAAACAGCGGGGGACAATGAGCAGTTCTTC
NA | few | TRBJ2-5 | TRBV12-5 | CASGPTGQVETQYF | TGTGCTAGTGGTCCGACCGGGCAGGTAGAGACCCAGTACTTC
NA | NA | TRBJ2-7 | TRBV7-2 | CASSFLSRGVEQYF | TGTGCCAGCAGCTTTCTGTCCAGGGGGGTCGAGCAGTACTTC
NA | NA | TRBJ2-4 | TRBV7-2 | CASRSSDLNIQYF | TGTGCCAGCAGGTCTAGCGACCTAAACATTCAGTACTTC
NA | few | TRBJ1-2 | TRBV5-1 | CASSETGGYGHTF | TGCGCCAGCAGCGAAACAGGTGGCTATGGCCACACCTTC
NA | few | TRBJ2-7 | TRBV7-6 | CASSPRTPTSYEQYF | TGTGCCAGCAGCCCCCGGACACCTACTTCCTACGAGCAGTACTTC
NA | many | TRBJ2-7 | TRBV12-3/TRBV12-4 | CASSSGQFYEQYF | TGTGCCAGCAGCTCTGGACAGTTCTACGAGCAGTACTTC
TRBD1 | few | TRBJ2-7 | TRBV10-3 | CAISDNRDSSLYEQYF | TGTGCCATCAGTGATAACAGGGACAGCTCCCTCTACGAGCAGTACTTC
TRBD1 | NA | TRBJ1-4 | TRBV2 | CASTEQGTNEKLFF | TGTGCCAGCACTGAACAGGGGACTAATGAAAAACTGTTTTTT
NA | NA | TRBJ1-1 | TRBV20-1 | CSASQAGGTEAFF | TGCAGTGCTAGTCAGGCGGGGGGCACTGAAGCTTTCTTT
TRBD2 | few | TRBJ2-3 | TRBV5-1 | CASSGLAGGKDTQYF | TGCGCCAGCAGCGGACTAGCGGGGGGTAAAGATACGCAGTATTTT
NA | many | TRBJ2-3 | TRBV7-7 | CASSPQSHGTDTQYF | TGTGCTAGCAGCCCCCAATCCCACGGGACAGATACGCAGTATTTT
NA | NA | TRBJ2-1 | TRBV6-1 | CASSAWAVSYNEQFF | TGTGCCAGCAGTGCTTGGGCGGTCTCCTACAATGAGCAGTTCTTC
NA | few | TRBJ1-4 | TRBV27 | CASSLMGTFNEKLFF | TGTGCCAGCAGTTTAATGGGGACCTTTAATGAAAAACTGTTTTTT
TRBD2 | NA | TRBJ2-7 | TRBV12-3/TRBV12-4 | CASSPRALAGDSYEQYF | TGTGCCAGCAGTCCTAGGGCGCTAGCGGGGGATTCCTACGAGCAGTACTTC
NA | NA | TRBJ2-7 | TRBV6-2/TRBV6-3 | CASAGDIYEQYF | TGTGCCAGCGCAGGGGATATCTACGAGCAGTACTTC
TRBD1 | NA | TRBJ1-2 | TRBV2 | CASSGGQGRNYGYTF | TGTGCCAGCAGTGGAGGACAGGGGCGGAACTATGGCTACACCTTC
TRBD2 | NA | TRBJ2-5 | TRBV20-1 | CSAGGLVETQYF | TGCAGTGCCGGAGGACTAGTGGAGACCCAGTACTTC
TRBD2 | NA | TRBJ2-1 | TRBV5-6 | CASSRRTSGAESSPYNEQFF | TGTGCCAGCAGCCGCCGGACTAGCGGGGCCGAATCCAGCCCCTACAATGAGCAGTTCTTC
NA | NA | TRBJ2-7 | TRBV5-4 | CASSSAGVSYEQYF | TGTGCCAGCAGCTCTGCTGGGGTAAGCTACGAGCAGTACTTC
TRBD1 | NA | TRBJ1-2 | TRBV10-3 | CAIRRQGFVYGYTF | TGTGCCATCAGGCGACAGGGGTTTGTCTATGGCTACACCTTC